Presented here are 14 T cell receptor beta chains from one specimen sequenced in a study of T cell responses to AZD1222 COVID-19 vaccine. Measured with immunoSEQ multiplex PCR; TCRdb has only the in-frame clones, and not every one. The sample has over 150,000 clones, 90% seen once. Sample: peripheral blood, taken on day 0 of AZD1222 vaccination. Receptor source: an adult in good health.

The chain combines TRBV2 with TRBJ1-1; D unresolved. The V gene lost 6 bases and the J gene lost 7 bases, with 18 bases spanning the gap. The CDR3 totals 14 residues. The germline V gene encodes CDR1 SNHLY and CDR2 FYNNEI. This CDR3 is CASRDAWAVIEAFF. CDR3 in DNA: TGTGCCAGCAGGGATGCCTGGGCGGTTATTGAAGCTTTCTTT.

The chain combines TRBV14 with TRBJ1-1, with D possibly matching TRBD1 (5 bases). V was cut by 1 base and J by 5 bases, with 14 bases left in between. The CDR3 extends over 15 amino acids. CDR1 is SGHDN, CDR2 FVKESK, per germline. CDR3 in amino acids: CASSQVKSGKTEAFF. For the CDR3, the DNA is TGTGCCAGCAGCCAAGTTAAATCAGGGAAGACTGAAGCTTTCTTT.

Concerning this clone: The same CDR3 can be traced to other DNA sequences in this sample. The V call is TRBV19, the J call TRBJ1-1, with D possibly being TRBD1 (6 bases). CDR1 and CDR2 (germline): LNHDA, SQIVND (reference sequence). This CDR3 is built from 13 residues. The ends were cut back, 6 bases at V and 1 base at J, with 9 bases in the middle. The CDR3 DNA reads as TGTGCCAGTAGCTTGACAGGGAACACTGAAGCTTTCTTT. Protein: CASSLTGNTEAFF.

The V gene is TRBV4-1, the J gene TRBJ1-2; D uncertain. CDR1 is MGHRA, CDR2 YSYEKL, per germline. The CDR3 sequence is 15 residues long. V lost 0 bases to trimming and J lost 3 bases, with 11 bases between them. The CDR3 region is CASSQDGGYHYGYTF. The CDR3 region has the DNA TGCGCCAGCAGCCAAGATGGCGGGTATCACTATGGCTACACCTTC.

The chain links TRBV7-2 to TRBJ1-2, with 9 bases fitting TRBD1. CDR1 is SGHTA and CDR2 is FQGNSA in the germline V gene. The CDR3 length is 13 residues. With V trimmed by 6 bases and J by 8 bases, 7 bases remained unmatched. CDR3 nucleotides: TGTGCCAGCAGGGGACAGGGCGTTCCAGGCTACACCTTC. Translation gives CASRGQGVPGYTF.

This clone appeared once. This sequence joins TRBV6-5 and TRBJ2-1; 8 bases fit TRBD1. Trimming at V came to 1 base and at J to 8 bases, leaving 7 bases not matched to a gene. The CDR3 has 15 amino acids. Germline-derived CDR1 and CDR2 are MNHEY and SVGAGI. CDR3 residues: CASSYFDRGRDEQFF. CDR3 coding DNA: TGTGCCAGCAGTTACTTCGACAGGGGCAGGGATGAGCAGTTCTTC.

V and J are TRBV7-9 and TRBJ1-3; D not resolved. V was pared by 5 bases and J by 0 bases, with 5 bases between. The V gene's germline CDR1 is SEHNR and CDR2 FQNEAQ (reference sequence). This CDR3 has 13 residues. CDR3 amino acids: CASSPSSGNTIYF. The CDR3 DNA reads as TGTGCCAGCAGCCCCAGCTCTGGAAACACCATATATTTT.

The genes are TRBV27 and TRBJ2-2; 9 nucleotides match TRBD1. This CDR3 is built from 17 residues. The V gene's germline CDR1 is MNHEY and CDR2 SMNVEV (reference sequence). V lost 6 bases, J lost 2 bases, and 10 bases stayed unmatched. CDR3 nucleotide sequence: TGTGCCAGCAGCCCTAACTGGGACAGGGCAAACACCGGGGAGCTGTTTTTT. Amino acid sequence: CASSPNWDRANTGELFF.

The chain carries TRBV19 and TRBJ1-2, with 7 positions matching TRBD1. The CDR3 runs 14 residues. Germline CDR1 LNHDA, CDR2 SQIVND (reference sequence). With 5 bases clipped from V and 4 bases from J, the junction kept 7 bases outside the gene matches. The CDR3 reads CASSAATGAYGYTF. Written as DNA, the CDR3 is TGTGCCAGTAGTGCCGCAACAGGGGCCTATGGCTACACCTTC.

This clone appeared once. The chain employs TRBV24-1 and TRBJ2-1; D not certain. The CDR3 has 14 amino acids. Trimming pared 3 bases from V and 5 bases from J, leaving 10 bases between. Germline-derived CDR1 and CDR2 are KGHDR and SFDVKD. The CDR3 nucleotides are TGTGCCACCAGTGATGATAGGGTCCACAATGAGCAGTTCTTC. It encodes CATSDDRVHNEQFF.

The chain recombines TRBV7-8 with TRBJ2-3; D assignment may be TRBD1 or TRBD2 (5 bases each). The CDR3 totals 12 residues. Looked up from germline, CDR1 is SGHVS and CDR2 is FQNEAQ. The V end lost 5 bases, the J end lost 6 bases, and 9 bases lay between the germline ends. The CDR3 here is CASSRGRDTQYF. CDR3 bases: TGTGCCAGCAGCCGGGGCCGGGATACGCAGTATTTT.

The chain has TRBV18 and TRBJ1-1; unclear D gene. Trimming cost V 4 bases and J 1 base, with 4 bases left between them. The germline V gene has CDR1 KGHSH and CDR2 LQKENI. The CDR3 consists of 12 residues. The CDR3 sequence is CASSRGNTEAFF. CDR3 in DNA: TGTGCCAGCTCACGAGGGAACACTGAAGCTTTCTTT. Together with reference TRBV18 and TRBJ1-1, the CDR3 gives the full variable domain: NAGVMQNPRHLVRRRGQEARLRCSPMKGHSHVYWYRQLPEEGLKFMVYLQKENIIDESGMPKERFSAEFPKEGPSILRIQQVVRGDSAAYFCASSRGNTEAFFGQGTRLTVV.

This clone appeared once. This chain connects TRBV28 to TRBJ2-4; D unclear. CDR1 and CDR2 from the germline V gene are MDHEN and SYDVKM. The length of the CDR3 is 14 residues. V was trimmed by 3 bases and J by 2 bases, leaving 8 bases between them. CDR3 bases: TGTGCCAGCAGTTTTGGCGGAACCAAAAACATTCAGTACTTC. Encoded protein: CASSFGGTKNIQYF.

The chain uses TRBV2 and TRBJ2-5; no clear D gene. The CDR3 contains 12 residues. Between the trimmed V and J ends, which lost 6 bases and 3 bases, there was a span of 8 bases. The V gene's germline CDR1 is SNHLY and CDR2 FYNNEI. The CDR3 nucleotides are TGTGCCAGCAGCCAAGGCGAAGAGACCCAGTACTTC. Translated, it gives CASSQGEETQYF. Full variable domain (remainder filled in from reference TRBV2 and TRBJ2-5): EPEVTQTPSHQVTQMGQEVILRCVPISNHLYFYWYRQILGQKVEFLVSFYNNEISEKSEIFDDQFSVERPDGSNFTLKIRSTKLEDSAMYFCASSQGEETQYFGPGTRLLVL.